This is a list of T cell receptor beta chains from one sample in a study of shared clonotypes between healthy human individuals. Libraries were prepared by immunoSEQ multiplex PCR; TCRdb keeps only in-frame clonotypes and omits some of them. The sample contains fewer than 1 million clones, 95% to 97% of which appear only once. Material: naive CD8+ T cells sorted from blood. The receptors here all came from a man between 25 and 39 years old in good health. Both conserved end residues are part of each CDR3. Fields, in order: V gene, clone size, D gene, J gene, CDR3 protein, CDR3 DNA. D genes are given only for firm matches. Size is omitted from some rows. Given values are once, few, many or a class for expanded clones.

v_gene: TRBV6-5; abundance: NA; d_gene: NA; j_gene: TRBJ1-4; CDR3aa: CASRGTYDEKLFF; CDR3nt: TGTGCCAGCCGTGGAACATACGACGAAAAACTGTTTTTT
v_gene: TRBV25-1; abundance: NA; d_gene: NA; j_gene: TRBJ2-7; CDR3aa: CASSEFDNSYEQYF; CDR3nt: TGTGCCAGCAGTGAGTTCGACAACTCCTACGAGCAGTACTTC
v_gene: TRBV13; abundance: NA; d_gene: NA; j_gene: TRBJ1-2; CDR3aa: CASSLWSDLYGYTF; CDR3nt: TGTGCCAGCAGCTTATGGTCAGACCTTTATGGCTACACCTTC
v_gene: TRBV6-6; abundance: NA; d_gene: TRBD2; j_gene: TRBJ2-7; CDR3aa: CASSFTSGSDYEQYF; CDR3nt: TGTGCCAGCAGTTTTACTAGCGGGAGCGATTACGAGCAGTACTTC
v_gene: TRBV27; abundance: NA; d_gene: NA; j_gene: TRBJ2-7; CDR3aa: CASSHRVVVGRSYEQYF; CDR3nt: TGTGCCAGCAGCCACAGGGTGGTGGTTGGGCGCTCCTACGAGCAGTACTTC
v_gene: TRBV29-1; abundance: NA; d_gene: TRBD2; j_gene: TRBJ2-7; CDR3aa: CSVEDGREGFEQYF; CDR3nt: TGCAGCGTTGAAGATGGGCGGGAGGGCTTCGAGCAGTACTTC
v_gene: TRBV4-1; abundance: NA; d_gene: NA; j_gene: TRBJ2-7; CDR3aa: CASSARDGGSYEQYF; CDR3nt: TGCGCCAGCAGCGCTAGGGACGGAGGCTCCTACGAGCAGTACTTC
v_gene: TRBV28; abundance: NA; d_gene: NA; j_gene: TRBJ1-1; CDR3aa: CASSFGSHTEAFF; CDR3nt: TGTGCCAGCAGTTTCGGCAGCCACACTGAAGCTTTCTTT
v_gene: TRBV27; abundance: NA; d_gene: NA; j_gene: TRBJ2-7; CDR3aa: CASSAIPRGYEQYF; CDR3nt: TGTGCCAGCAGTGCGATCCCCCGGGGCTACGAGCAGTACTTC
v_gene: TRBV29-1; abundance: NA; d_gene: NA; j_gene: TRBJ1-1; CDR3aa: CSVVFYAEAFF; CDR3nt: TGCAGCGTTGTGTTTTACGCTGAAGCTTTCTTT
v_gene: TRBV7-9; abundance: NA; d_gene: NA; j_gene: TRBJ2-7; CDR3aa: CASSFPRGPSYEQYF; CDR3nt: TGTGCCAGCAGCTTCCCTCGGGGGCCAAGCTACGAGCAGTACTTC
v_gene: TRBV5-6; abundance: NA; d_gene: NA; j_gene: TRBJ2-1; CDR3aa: CASSSKRASYNEQFF; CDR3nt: TGTGCCAGCAGCTCGAAGCGGGCGAGTTACAATGAGCAGTTCTTC
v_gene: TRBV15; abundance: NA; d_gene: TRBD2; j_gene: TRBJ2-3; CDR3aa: CATSRDGIGGRATDTQYF; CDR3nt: TGTGCCACCAGCAGAGATGGGATAGGAGGGAGGGCAACAGATACGCAGTATTTT
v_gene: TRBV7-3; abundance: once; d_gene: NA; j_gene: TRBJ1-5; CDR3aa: CASSLAGYGNQPQHF; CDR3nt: TGTGCCAGCAGCTTAGCAGGGTACGGCAATCAGCCCCAGCATTTT
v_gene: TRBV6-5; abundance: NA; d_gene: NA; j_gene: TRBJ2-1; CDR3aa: CASSYGSDEQFF; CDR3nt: TGTGCCAGCAGTTACGGGAGCGATGAGCAGTTCTTC
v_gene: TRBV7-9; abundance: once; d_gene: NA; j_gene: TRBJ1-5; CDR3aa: CASRFGNGSGDQPQHF; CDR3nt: TGTGCCAGCAGATTCGGGAACGGGTCGGGGGATCAGCCCCAGCATTTT
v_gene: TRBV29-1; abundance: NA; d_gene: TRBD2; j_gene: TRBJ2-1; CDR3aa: CSVMREEQFF; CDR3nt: TGCAGCGTGATGCGGGAGGAGCAGTTCTTC
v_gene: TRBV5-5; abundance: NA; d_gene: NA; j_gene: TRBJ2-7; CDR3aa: CASSYSSYEQYF; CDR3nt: TGTGCCAGCAGCTATAGCTCCTACGAGCAGTACTTC
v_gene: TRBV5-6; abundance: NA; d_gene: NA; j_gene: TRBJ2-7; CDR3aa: CASSSNTYEQYF; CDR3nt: TGTGCCAGCAGCTCAAACACGTACGAGCAGTACTTC
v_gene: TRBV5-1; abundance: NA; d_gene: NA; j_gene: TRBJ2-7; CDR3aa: CASSSTGRDQSEQYF; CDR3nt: TGCGCCAGCAGCTCGACAGGCAGGGATCAAAGCGAGCAGTACTTC
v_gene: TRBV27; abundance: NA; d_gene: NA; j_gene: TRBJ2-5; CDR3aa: CASTLDGTQYF; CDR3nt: TGTGCCAGCACTCTCGACGGGACCCAGTACTTC
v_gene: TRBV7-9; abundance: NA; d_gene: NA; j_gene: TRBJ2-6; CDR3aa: CASSLAGSGANVLTF; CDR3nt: TGTGCCAGCAGCTTAGCCGGATCTGGGGCCAACGTCCTGACTTTC
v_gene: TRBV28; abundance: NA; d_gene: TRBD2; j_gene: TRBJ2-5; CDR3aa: CASSLRASGRVWETQYF; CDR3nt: TGTGCCAGCAGTTTAAGGGCTAGCGGGAGGGTCTGGGAGACCCAGTACTTC
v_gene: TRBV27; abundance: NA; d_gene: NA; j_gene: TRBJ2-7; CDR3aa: CASSLKGREQYF; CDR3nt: TGTGCCAGCAGTTTGAAGGGGCGCGAGCAGTACTTC
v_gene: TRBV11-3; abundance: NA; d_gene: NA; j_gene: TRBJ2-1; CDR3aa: CASSPDSGGEQFF; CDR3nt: TGTGCCAGCAGCCCCGACAGTGGCGGTGAGCAGTTCTTC
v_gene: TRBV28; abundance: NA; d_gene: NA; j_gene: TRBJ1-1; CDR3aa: CASSLKGAEAFF; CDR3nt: TGTGCCAGCAGTTTAAAAGGCGCTGAAGCTTTCTTT
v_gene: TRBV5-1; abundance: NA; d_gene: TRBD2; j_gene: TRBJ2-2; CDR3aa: CASSIGTSGANTGELFF; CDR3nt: TGCGCCAGCAGCATCGGGACTAGCGGAGCGAACACCGGGGAGCTGTTTTTT
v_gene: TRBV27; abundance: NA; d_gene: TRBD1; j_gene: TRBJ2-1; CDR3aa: CASSSRDRGFNEQFF; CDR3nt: TGTGCCAGCAGTTCCCGGGACAGGGGGTTCAATGAGCAGTTCTTC
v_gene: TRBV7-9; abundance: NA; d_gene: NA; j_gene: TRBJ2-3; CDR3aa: CASSPRTTSTDDTQYF; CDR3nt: TGTGCCAGCAGCCCTAGGACAACCAGCACAGATGATACGCAGTATTTT
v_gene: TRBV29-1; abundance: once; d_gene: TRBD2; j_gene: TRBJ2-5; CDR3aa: CSVDGVAGGTLETQYF; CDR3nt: TGCAGCGTTGACGGGGTAGCGGGAGGGACGCTAGAGACCCAGTACTTC
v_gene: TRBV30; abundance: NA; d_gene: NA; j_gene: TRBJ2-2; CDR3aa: CAWTGTNTGELFF; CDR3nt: TGTGCCTGGACTGGAACGAACACCGGGGAGCTGTTTTTT
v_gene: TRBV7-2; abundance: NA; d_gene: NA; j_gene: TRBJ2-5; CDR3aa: CASSPRQAAETQYF; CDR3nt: TGTGCCAGCAGCCCCAGACAGGCGGCAGAGACCCAGTACTTC
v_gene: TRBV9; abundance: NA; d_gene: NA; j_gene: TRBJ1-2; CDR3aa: CASRDNRENYGYTF; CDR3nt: TGTGCCAGCAGGGATAACAGGGAGAACTATGGCTACACCTTC
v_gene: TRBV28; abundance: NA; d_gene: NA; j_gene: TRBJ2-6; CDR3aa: CASSLSSGGEAGANVLTF; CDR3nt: TGTGCCAGCAGTTTATCGTCTGGGGGCGAAGCTGGGGCCAACGTCCTGACTTTC
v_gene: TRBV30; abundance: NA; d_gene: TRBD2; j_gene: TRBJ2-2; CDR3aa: CAWEGISGRGGAGELFF; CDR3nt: TGTGCCTGGGAGGGTATTAGCGGGAGGGGTGGCGCCGGGGAGCTGTTTTTT
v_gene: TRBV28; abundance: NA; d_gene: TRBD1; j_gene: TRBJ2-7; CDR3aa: CASSQRTGDEQYF; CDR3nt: TGTGCCAGCAGTCAGAGGACAGGGGATGAGCAGTACTTC
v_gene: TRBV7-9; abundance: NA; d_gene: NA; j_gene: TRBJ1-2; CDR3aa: CASSLRTDGYGYTF; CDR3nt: TGTGCCAGCAGCTTAAGGACAGATGGGTATGGCTACACCTTC
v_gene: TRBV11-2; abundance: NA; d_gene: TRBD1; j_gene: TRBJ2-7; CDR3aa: CASSFGQAYEQYF; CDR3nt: TGTGCCAGCAGCTTCGGACAGGCCTACGAGCAGTACTTC
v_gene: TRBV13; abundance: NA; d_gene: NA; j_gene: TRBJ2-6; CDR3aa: CASSSGGAGANVLTF; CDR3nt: TGTGCCAGCAGCTCAGGTGGGGCTGGGGCCAACGTCCTGACTTTC
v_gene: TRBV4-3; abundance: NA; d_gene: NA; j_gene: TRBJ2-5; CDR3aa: CASSQIRGGETQYF; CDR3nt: TGCGCCAGCAGCCAAATACGCGGAGGGGAGACCCAGTACTTC